The 32 T cell receptor beta chains below come from one sample, sequenced in a study of cytomegalovirus exposure and HLA in healthy donors. 60 Vbeta and 13 Jbeta primers were used in PCR. Profiled with immunoSEQ multiplex PCR; TCRdb holds only in-frame clones, not every one. The repertoire holds under 200,000 clones, around 75% seen once, with around 3% in the top ten. The specimen sequenced was PBMCs. All receptors come from a woman aged 45-59 years in good health and CMV-seropositive.

The genes are TRBV14 and TRBJ1-1, with D hard to call. CDR3 length: 13 amino acids. Trimming removed 2 bases at V and 3 bases at J, with 7 bases between. From germline, CDR1 is SGHDN and CDR2 FVKESK. Here the CDR3 DNA reads TGTGCCAGCAGCCAATCTCTCTACACTGAAGCTTTCTTT. This codes for CASSQSLYTEAFF.

V usage is TRBV30 and J usage is TRBJ1-1; TRBD1 aligns across 7 bases. Looked up from germline, CDR1 is GTSNPN and CDR2 is SVGIG (reference sequence). Trimming removed 0 bases from V and 6 bases from J; junction bases left unmatched: 4. CDR3 length: 13 residues. In nucleotides, the CDR3 is TGTGCCTGGAGTGTCGGGGACAGAGCTGAAGCTTTCTTT. Protein product: CAWSVGDRAEAFF.

V is TRBV5-6 and J is TRBJ1-2, with D tentatively TRBD1 (5 bases). The V end was cut by 2 bases, the J end by 8 bases, with 19 bases between. The CDR3 loop spans 15 amino acids. Germline V gives CDR1 SGHDT, CDR2 YYEEEE. The CDR3 spells CASSLSGEGNSGYTF. For the CDR3, the DNA is TGTGCCAGCAGCTTATCCGGGGAGGGGAACTCCGGCTACACCTTC.

The J gene is TRBJ1-1, the V gene TRBV27; 10 bases line up with TRBD1. V trimming: 8 bases; J trimming: 11 bases; junction bases outside the gene matches: 11. This CDR3 has 13 amino acids. Germline CDR1 and CDR2: MNHEY and SMNVEV (reference sequence). The CDR3 reads CASVPDRGPGAFF. The DNA of the CDR3 is TGTGCCAGCGTTCCAGACAGGGGGCCTGGTGCTTTCTTT.

The chain recombines TRBV4-1 with TRBJ1-1; D is possibly TRBD1 (6 bases). The V gene's germline CDR1 is MGHRA and CDR2 YSYEKL. The CDR3 contains 16 residues. Trimming left V 4 bases short and J 2 bases short, with 17 bases between. The CDR3 bases are TGCGCCAGCAGCCCCCGGGGGGCCTCTCCAAACACTGAAGCTTTCTTT. Translated: CASSPRGASPNTEAFF.

V usage is TRBV11-2 and J usage is TRBJ2-3; TRBD2 matches 8 bases. V was clipped by 8 bases and J by 3 bases; unmatched bases: 10. The CDR3 sequence is 15 residues long. CDR1 is SGHAT and CDR2 is FQNNGV in the germline V gene. The chain's CDR3 is CASGPSGGGTDTQYF. The DNA for the CDR3 is TGTGCCAGCGGGCCCAGCGGGGGTGGAACAGATACGCAGTATTTT. Full variable domain (outside the CDR3, taken from reference TRBV11-2 and TRBJ2-3): EAGVAQSPRYKIIEKRQSVAFWCNPISGHATLYWYQQILGQGPKLLIQFQNNGVVDDSQLPKDRFSAERLKGVDSTLKIQPAKLEDSAVYLCASGPSGGGTDTQYFGPGTRLTVL.

This chain joins TRBV4-1 and TRBJ2-3; 12 positions match TRBD2. This CDR3 has 18 amino acids. The germline CDR1 and CDR2 sequences are MGHRA and YSYEKL. The ends lost 3 bases at V and 3 bases at J; junction bases unmatched: 10. CDR3 in amino acids: CASSQRSSGGAMTDTQYF. CDR3 nucleotide sequence: TGCGCCAGCAGCCAGAGATCTAGCGGGGGGGCTATGACAGATACGCAGTATTTT.

J is TRBJ2-7 and V is TRBV29-1; possible D gene TRBD2, 6 bases. Germline assignment: CDR1 SQVTM and CDR2 ANQGSEA. The CDR3 length is 13 residues. Between the trimmed V and J ends, which lost 2 bases and 2 bases, there was a span of 10 bases. The CDR3 DNA sequence: TGCAGCGTTGAACGAGGGACTCCCTACGAGCAGTACTTC. Protein product: CSVERGTPYEQYF.

The chain carries TRBV15 and TRBJ2-5, with TRBD1 matching over 9 bases. The V segment lost 5 bases and the J segment 5 bases; nucleotides outside the gene matches: 6. Germline values: CDR1 LNHNV, CDR2 YYDKDF (reference sequence). The CDR3 consists of 14 residues. CDR3 loop: CATSGTGLLETQYF. The CDR3 DNA reads as TGTGCCACCAGCGGGACAGGGTTGTTGGAGACCCAGTACTTC. Complete variable domain (other parts from reference TRBV15 and TRBJ2-5): DAMVIQNPRYQVTQFGKPVTLSCSQTLNHNVMYWYQQKSSQAPKLLFHYYDKDFNNEADTPDNFQSRRPNTSFCFLDIRSPGLGDTAMYLCATSGTGLLETQYFGPGTRLLVL.

The chain joins TRBV9 to TRBJ1-1; D not certain. Germline lookup yields CDR1 SGDLS and CDR2 YYNGEE. Trimming left V 0 bases short and J 0 bases short, with 9 bases between. This CDR3 has 15 amino acids. The CDR3 region is CASSVGVQLNTEAFF. CDR3 sequence (DNA): TGTGCCAGCAGCGTAGGCGTACAGCTGAACACTGAAGCTTTCTTT. The whole variable domain, remainder taken from reference TRBV9 and TRBJ1-1, is DSGVTQTPKHLITATGQRVTLRCSPRSGDLSVYWYQQSLDQGLQFLIQYYNGEERAKGNILERFSAQQFPDLHSELNLSSLELGDSALYFCASSVGVQLNTEAFFGQGTRLTVV.

V gene TRBV5-5 combines with J gene TRBJ1-1; possible D gene TRBD1, 5 bases. The V and J ends lost 2 bases and 3 bases respectively, with 11 bases between them. This CDR3 has 14 residues. Germline assignment: CDR1 SGHKS and CDR2 YYEKEE (reference sequence). CDR3 sequence (DNA): TGTGCCAGCAGCTTACAGGTGATCTACACTGAAGCTTTCTTT. This encodes CASSLQVIYTEAFF.

The gene calls are TRBV6-5 and TRBJ1-1, with 7 bases aligning to TRBD1. Germline CDR1 is MNHEY and CDR2 is SVGAGI. This CDR3 has 15 residues. With 3 bases clipped from V and 3 bases from J, the junction kept 7 bases outside the gene matches. CDR3 loop: CASSYLTGIYTEAFF. DNA for the CDR3: TGTGCCAGCAGTTATCTGACAGGGATATACACTGAAGCTTTCTTT.

V gene TRBV5-4 combines with J gene TRBJ1-1, with TRBD1 as a possible D gene (6 bases). This CDR3 has 13 amino acids. V shed 4 bases and J shed 6 bases, with 13 bases lying between them. The V gene's germline CDR1 is SGHNT and CDR2 YYREEE (reference sequence). The CDR3 spells CASSKRQGPEAFF. CDR3 sequence (DNA): TGTGCCAGCAGCAAGAGGCAGGGGCCTGAAGCTTTCTTT.

This chain uses TRBV15 with TRBJ2-7; D may be TRBD2 (5 bases). Germline CDR1 and CDR2: LNHNV and YYDKDF (reference sequence). Trimming took off 3 bases at V and 4 bases at J, with 10 bases between the two ends. This CDR3 region has 13 residues. The CDR3 loop is CATSRLTGYEQYF. The DNA for the CDR3 is TGTGCCACCAGCAGGCTTACGGGGTACGAGCAGTACTTC.

The gene calls are TRBV5-1 and TRBJ1-2, with 8 nucleotides matching TRBD1. CDR1 is SGHRS and CDR2 is YFSETQ in the germline V gene. The CDR3 runs to 14 residues. V lost 4 bases to trimming and J lost 10 bases; unmatched junction nucleotides: 12. The CDR3 sequence is CASSNSGTGMPYTF. Written as DNA, the CDR3 is TGCGCCAGCAGCAACTCCGGGACAGGAATGCCCTACACCTTC.

The chain is built from TRBV2 and TRBJ1-6, with TRBD1 identical over 7 bases. Unmatched junction bases numbered 5, after V lost 8 bases and J lost 7 bases. This CDR3 spans 13 amino acids. Germline loops: CDR1 SNHLY, CDR2 FYNNEI. CDR3 in amino acids: CASGDSLNSPLHF. Here the CDR3 DNA reads TGTGCCAGCGGGGACAGCCTCAATTCACCCCTCCACTTT.

This rearrangement joins TRBV7-9 to TRBJ1-2; D gene ambiguous. Trimming cost V 1 base and J 2 bases, with 17 bases left between them. Germline CDR1 SEHNR, CDR2 FQNEAQ (reference sequence). The CDR3 is 17 amino acids. CDR3 protein: CASSLVYGRLSNYGYTF. In nucleotides, the CDR3 is TGTGCCAGCAGCTTAGTTTATGGCAGACTTTCAAACTATGGCTACACCTTC.

The J gene is TRBJ2-7, the V gene TRBV2, with 9 positions matching TRBD2. Trimming removed 5 bases from V and 2 bases from J; junction bases left unmatched: 1. CDR1 SNHLY and CDR2 FYNNEI come from the germline V gene. The CDR3 has 13 amino acids. The chain's CDR3 is CASSSSGAYEQYF. The CDR3, as DNA: TGTGCCAGCAGTTCTAGCGGGGCCTACGAGCAGTACTTC.

J is TRBJ2-7 and V is TRBV2, with no clear D. The germline V and J ends were trimmed by 5 bases and 3 bases, with 5 bases remaining between them. Germline V gives CDR1 SNHLY, CDR2 FYNNEI. The CDR3 totals 11 residues. The CDR3 here is CASSYLYEQYF. DNA for the CDR3: TGTGCCAGCAGTTATCTCTACGAGCAGTACTTC.

This clone showed up just once. This sequence joins TRBV5-1 and TRBJ2-2; TRBD2 agrees at 8 bases. The germline V gene encodes CDR1 SGHRS and CDR2 YFSETQ. The CDR3 has 15 residues. V gave up 3 bases and J gave up 1 base; unmatched junction bases: 2. The CDR3 DNA follows: TGCGCCAGCAGCTCGAGCGGGGGGAACACCGGGGAGCTGTTTTTT. Amino acids: CASSSSGGNTGELFF.

J is TRBJ2-7 and V is TRBV19; D ambiguous. Looked up from germline, CDR1 is LNHDA and CDR2 is SQIVND (reference sequence). Trimming cost V 7 bases and J 0 bases, with 13 bases left between them. This CDR3 is 14 amino acids long. The CDR3 nucleotides read TGTGCCAGTAAAGAGACACCGAGCTCCTACGAGCAGTACTTC. Its translation: CASKETPSSYEQYF.

V and J are TRBV5-1 and TRBJ2-4; D gene unclear. Per germline, CDR1 SGHRS and CDR2 YFSETQ. Trimming shortened V by 1 base and J by 6 bases, and 8 bases separated the two germline ends. The CDR3 covers 13 residues. CDR3 in amino acids: CASSLTNPNIQYF. CDR3 coding DNA: TGCGCCAGCAGCTTGACAAACCCAAACATTCAGTACTTC.

This clone appeared a few times. The chain uses TRBV2 and TRBJ1-4, with a weak D call TRBD1 (5 bases). This CDR3 comprises 17 residues. Germline CDR1 is SNHLY and CDR2 is FYNNEI. The V end was cut by 5 bases, the J end by 0 bases, with 16 bases between. DNA for the CDR3: TGTGCCAGCAGTCGGTCGGGGGGAAATCCAACTAATGAAAAACTGTTTTTT. This codes for CASSRSGGNPTNEKLFF. Full variable domain (rest looked up from reference TRBV2 and TRBJ1-4): EPEVTQTPSHQVTQMGQEVILRCVPISNHLYFYWYRQILGQKVEFLVSFYNNEISEKSEIFDDQFSVERPDGSNFTLKIRSTKLEDSAMYFCASSRSGGNPTNEKLFFGSGTQLSVL.

V and J are TRBV5-1 and TRBJ2-7; 9 nucleotides align to TRBD1. The CDR3 is made up of 14 amino acids. The junction had 8 bases not matched to a gene; V was cut back by 3 bases and J by 7 bases. Looked up from germline, CDR1 is SGHRS and CDR2 is YFSETQ. CDR3 protein: CASSSSGQGGEQYF. CDR3 DNA sequence: TGCGCCAGCAGCTCTTCGGGACAGGGAGGAGAGCAGTACTTC.

This clone was seen just once. The CDR3 DNA sequence: TGTGCCAGCAGCTTAGCGTACAGATCCTACAATGAGCAGTTCTTC. It is translated as CASSLAYRSYNEQFF. V is TRBV7-9 and J is TRBJ2-1, with no clear D. V gave up 0 bases and J gave up 1 base, with 7 bases separating them. Germline CDR1 and CDR2: SEHNR and FQNEAQ (reference sequence). This CDR3 has 15 amino acids.

This clone was seen a few times. The J gene is TRBJ2-7, the V gene TRBV6-1, with TRBD2 matching 7 bases. The CDR3 runs 15 residues. Germline V gene data show CDR1 as MNHNS and CDR2 as SASEGT. V shed 0 bases and J 5 bases; nucleotides not matched to a gene: 7. CDR3 residues: CASSEAGGIYNEQYF. The CDR3 coding sequence is TGTGCCAGCAGTGAAGCCGGGGGGATATACAACGAGCAGTACTTC.

This clone came up once. The chain couples TRBV19 to TRBJ2-1; D possibly corresponds to TRBD1 (7 bases). The germline V gene encodes CDR1 LNHDA and CDR2 SQIVND (reference sequence). The CDR3 has 14 residues. Trimming removed 6 bases from V and 4 bases from J, with 13 bases in between. The CDR3 DNA reads as TGTGCCAGTAGCCTGCGGGACAGATACAATGAGCAGTTCTTC. It translates to CASSLRDRYNEQFF.

The chain links TRBV6-5 to TRBJ1-2, with 8 bases lining up with TRBD1. This CDR3 contains 13 residues. Germline assignment: CDR1 MNHEY and CDR2 SVGAGI. Trimming took 5 bases from V and 8 from J; bases not matched to a gene: 7. The DNA for the CDR3 is TGTGCCAGCAGTAAAGCAGGGGGCTCCGGCTACACCTTC. Encoded protein: CASSKAGGSGYTF.

This clone has a handful of counts. The rearrangement uses TRBV18 and TRBJ1-1; the match to TRBD1 covers 9 bases. V lost 3 bases and J lost 5; bases outside the gene matches: 7. The CDR3 contains 15 residues. CDR1 is KGHSH and CDR2 is LQKENI in the germline V gene. CDR3 DNA sequence: TGTGCCAGCTCACCTGGGACAGGGTCGAGTACTGAAGCTTTCTTT. It encodes CASSPGTGSSTEAFF.

The chain employs TRBV5-4 and TRBJ2-3; possibly TRBD2 for D (5 bases). This CDR3 has 15 residues. Between the trimmed V and J ends, which lost 0 bases and 8 bases, there was a span of 16 bases. CDR1 and CDR2 (germline): SGHNT, YYREEE (reference sequence). CDR3 coding DNA: TGTGCCAGCAGCTTGGAGGCTAGTGGGAGAGGTACGCAGTATTTT. Encoded protein: CASSLEASGRGTQYF. The full variable domain, in which reference TRBV5-4 and TRBJ2-3 provide the parts outside the CDR3, is ETGVTQSPTHLIKTRGQQVTLRCSSQSGHNTVSWYQQALGQGPQFIFQYYREEENGRGNFPPRFSGLQFPNYSSELNVNALELDDSALYLCASSLEASGRGTQYFGPGTRLTVL.

The rearrangement uses TRBV9 and TRBJ1-1; possibly TRBD1 for D (6 bases). This CDR3 spans 14 amino acids. Germline V gene sequence: CDR1 SGDLS, CDR2 YYNGEE. V was clipped by 3 bases and J by 1 base, with 10 bases between them. Written as DNA, the CDR3 is TGTGCCAGCAGCGCGACAGGACAGAACACTGAAGCTTTCTTT. Amino acids: CASSATGQNTEAFF.

The chain is built from TRBV5-1 and TRBJ2-2; D not certain. Trimming pared 0 bases from V and 0 bases from J, leaving 9 bases between. Germline assignment: CDR1 SGHRS and CDR2 YFSETQ. CDR3 length equals 16 residues. CDR3 in amino acids: CASSLGRIANTGELFF. CDR3 bases: TGCGCCAGCAGCTTGGGCAGGATCGCGAACACCGGGGAGCTGTTTTTT.